These 2 T cell receptor beta chains were sequenced from one sample in a study of cytomegalovirus exposure and HLA in healthy donors. PCR involved 60 Vbeta and 13 Jbeta primers. Assay: immunoSEQ multiplex PCR; the TCRdb copy retains only in-frame clones and omits some. This sample's clone table lists about 42,000 clones. What was sequenced was PBMCs. These receptors all come from a man aged 30-40 years in good health and CMV-seronegative.

The rearrangement joins TRBV6-5 to TRBJ1-2; TRBD1 might be the D (5 bases). V lost 5 bases to trimming and J lost 1 base, with 5 bases between them. Germline V gives CDR1 MNHEY, CDR2 SVGAGI. The CDR3 has 12 residues. This CDR3 is CASSRGNYGYTF. The CDR3 nucleotides read TGTGCCAGCAGTAGGGGTAACTATGGCTACACCTTC.

This chain joins TRBV7-9 and TRBJ2-2, with D hard to call. The germline V gene has CDR1 SEHNR and CDR2 FQNEAQ (reference sequence). V lost 5 bases and J 0 bases, leaving 13 bases between the germline ends. The CDR3 length is 16 residues. CDR3 nucleotides: TGTGCCAGCAGCCCCTACAGTTCCCCGAACACCGGGGAGCTGTTTTTT. This codes for CASSPYSSPNTGELFF.